The 7 T cell receptor beta chains presented below share a single source sample, sequenced in a study of T cell clonotyping in hematopoietic cell transplantation. This table comes from immunoSEQ multiplex PCR, and its TCRdb copy is limited to in-frame clones, with some not included. The sample consists of roughly 6,100 clones, roughly 32% of them appearing once. The sample in question was peripheral blood mononuclear cells, obtained 30 days after allogeneic stem cell transplant. Receptors originate from a female patient in her 50s who had an allogeneic stem cell transplant from an unrelated donor, so the T cells may come from the graft donor. Some clones in this sample may be carry-over from other donors' samples.

This clone has more than one count but fewer than ten. This rearrangement joins TRBV28 to TRBJ1-2, with D uncertain. The CDR3 has 12 residues. Germline CDR1 is MDHEN and CDR2 is SYDVKM. V was clipped by 2 bases and J by 4 bases, with 5 bases between them. The CDR3 DNA reads TGTGCCAGCAGTTTAGGGAGCTATGGCTACACCTTC. Protein: CASSLGSYGYTF.

V is TRBV4-3 and J is TRBJ2-7; 11 bases fit TRBD1. V lost 4 bases, J lost 1 base, and 3 bases stayed unmatched. Germline loops: CDR1 LGHNA, CDR2 YSLEER. CDR3 length equals 15 residues. The DNA of the CDR3 is TGCGCCAGCAGCCGAGGGACAGGGGGATCCTACGAGCAGTACTTC. This translates into CASSRGTGGSYEQYF.

The chain uses TRBV5-6 and TRBJ1-1; no reliable D call. The CDR3 loop spans 12 amino acids. Trimming removed 3 bases at V and 4 bases at J, with 7 bases between. In germline, CDR1 is SGHDT, CDR2 YYEEEE. The CDR3 loop is CASSSRGTEAFF. The CDR3 DNA is TGTGCCAGCAGCTCCCGCGGCACTGAAGCTTTCTTT. The full variable domain, in which reference TRBV5-6 and TRBJ1-1 provide the parts outside the CDR3, is DAGVTQSPTHLIKTRGQQVTLRCSPKSGHDTVSWYQQALGQGPQFIFQYYEEEERQRGNFPDRFSGHQFPNYSSELNVNALLLGDSALYLCASSSRGTEAFFGQGTRLTVV.

The chain has TRBV29-1 and TRBJ1-1, with a possible D match to TRBD1 (6 bases). CDR3 length: 13 amino acids. The germline V gene has CDR1 SQVTM and CDR2 ANQGSEA. The V gene lost 6 bases and the J gene lost 10 bases, with 21 bases spanning the gap. CDR3 in DNA: TGCAGCGTCACCCATGATGGGGGGCGCGTAGCTTTCTTT. Translation gives CSVTHDGGRVAFF.

This clone was observed a few times. This sequence joins TRBV29-1 and TRBJ2-5; a weak D match, TRBD2 (5 bases). The ends were cut back, 0 bases at V and 2 bases at J, with 16 bases in the middle. The CDR3 contains 16 residues. Germline CDR1 is SQVTM and CDR2 is ANQGSEA. The CDR3 loop reads CSVEDLEEKDQETQYF. CDR3 in DNA: TGCAGCGTTGAAGATCTGGAGGAGAAGGATCAAGAGACCCAGTACTTC.

The chain couples TRBV2 to TRBJ1-2; TRBD1 might be the D (5 bases). CDR1 is SNHLY, CDR2 FYNNEI, per germline. This CDR3 spans 17 amino acids. V was clipped by 0 bases and J by 2 bases, with 16 bases between them. Here the CDR3 reads CASSEAGVLDGNYGYTF. CDR3 in DNA: TGTGCCAGCAGTGAAGCGGGGGTTCTGGACGGGAACTATGGCTACACCTTC.

This chain joins TRBV5-6 and TRBJ1-2; D not resolved. Germline CDR1 is SGHDT and CDR2 is YYEEEE. This CDR3 comprises 13 residues. V was shortened by 5 bases and J by 5 bases, with 13 bases between the two germline ends. CDR3 amino acids: CASSSQLEYGYTF. The CDR3 nucleotides read TGTGCCAGCAGTTCCCAGTTGGAGTATGGCTACACCTTC.